This T cell receptor (beta chain) was sequenced in a study of T cell responses to AZD1222 COVID-19 vaccine. As regards this clone: Its antigen remains unknown.

Profiled with immunoSEQ multiplex PCR; TCRdb holds only in-frame clones, not every one. The sample carries around 130,000 clones, around nine tenths recorded once. Study results and limitations: Only a handful of AZD1222 recipients tested seropositive at baseline. Spike-wide coverage was observed for vaccine-associated CD4 TCRs, with dominant responses at 160-218 and 743-854. Repertoires were obtained solely post-peak T cell response. Rises in breadth and depth of Spike-specific TCRs came after two AZD1222 doses.

V was pared by 0 bases and J by 5 bases, with 5 bases of the junction left unmatched. This CDR3 has 17 amino acids. From germline, CDR1 is SGDLS and CDR2 YYNGEE. The gene calls are TRBV9 and TRBJ2-1; 13 bases are shared with TRBD2. The TCR comes from an adult who received the MenACWY meningococcal vaccine as a control. Material: peripheral blood, obtained 28 days after the second dose of the MenACWY control vaccine. CDR3 amino acids: CASSVALGLAGNNEQFF. Written as DNA, the CDR3 is TGTGCCAGCAGCGTAGCTTTGGGACTAGCGGGGAACAATGAGCAGTTCTTC.